The subject of this entry is one T cell receptor beta chain. Per the original methods: Amplification from reference gene primers served as the basis for estimated nucleated cell counts. Sequenced by immunoSEQ multiplex PCR; TCRdb stores in-frame clones only, minus some. Clonal size and the V and J genes are those of that table, whereas D and trimming came from the DNA. Of tens of thousands of clones in the sample, more than 70% were seen once. The sample comes from a study of blood T cell repertoires in COVID-19. The overall study: Acute and convalescent COVID-19 samples came from the United States, Italy and Spain.

The CDR3 spans 14 residues. The V end lost 5 bases, the J end lost 7 bases, and 17 bases lay between the germline ends. CDR1 is LNHDA and CDR2 is SQIVND in the germline V gene (reference sequence). The sequence came from a woman aged 80 or over with acute or convalescent COVID-19. This chain links TRBV19 with TRBJ1-2; D gene ambiguous. The sample consisted of peripheral blood. CDR3 coding DNA: TGTGCCAGTAGTCCGGCGGGAGGCCGGGTTGGCTACACCTTC. Protein sequence: CASSPAGGRVGYTF.